Shown below are 22 T cell receptor beta chains from a single sample sequenced in a study of shared clonotypes between healthy human individuals. The assay was immunoSEQ multiplex PCR, and TCRdb's table has in-frame clones only and misses some. The sample holds millions of clones, around nine tenths seen once. Sequencing was performed on naive CD4+ T cells sorted from blood. The subset was: CD45RA+ positively selected. The source is a young man in good health.

CDR3 nucleotides: TGTGCCAGCAGTTTACGCGACAGGGTCGATACGCAGTATTTT. Amino acid sequence: CASSLRDRVDTQYF. The rearrangement joins TRBV27 to TRBJ2-3; 7 bases are shared with TRBD1. CDR1 and CDR2 (germline): MNHEY, SMNVEV (reference sequence). J was trimmed by 6 bases and V by 2 bases; bases with no gene match: 5. This CDR3 comprises 14 residues.

The rearrangement links TRBV5-1 to TRBJ1-1; TRBD1 aligns across 11 bases. The junction had 0 bases not matched to a gene; V was cut back by 5 bases and J by 3 bases. Germline V gene data show CDR1 as SGHRS and CDR2 as YFSETQ. The CDR3 extends over 13 amino acids. The CDR3 region has the DNA TGCGCCAGCAGGGGACAGGGGGACACTGAAGCTTTCTTT. Translated: CASRGQGDTEAFF.

The chain couples TRBV5-1 to TRBJ1-6; 9 nucleotides align to TRBD1. Trimming removed 4 bases from V and 9 bases from J; junction bases left unmatched: 11. The CDR3 loop spans 16 amino acids. Looked up from germline, CDR1 is SGHRS and CDR2 is YFSETQ. For the CDR3, the DNA is TGCGCCAGCAGCGATCCTCAACGGACAGGGGCTTCACCCCTCCACTTT. This translates into CASSDPQRTGASPLHF.

CDR3 amino acids: CASSHPTGGSSYNEQFF. The DNA for the CDR3 is TGCGCCAGCAGCCATCCGACGGGGGGGAGCTCCTACAATGAGCAGTTCTTC. The gene calls are TRBV4-1 and TRBJ2-1; 8 bases fit TRBD2. Germline CDR1 is MGHRA and CDR2 is YSYEKL. V was pared by 3 bases and J by 0 bases, with 7 bases of the junction left unmatched. The CDR3 has 17 amino acids.

In this sample, this clone turned up once. The genes are TRBV11-2 and TRBJ2-3; 7 positions match TRBD1. Germline V gene sequence: CDR1 SGHAT, CDR2 FQNNGV. CDR3 length: 16 residues. After removal of 5 bases from V and 2 bases from J, the junction contained 10 bases not matched to a gene. CDR3 region: CASSARQGKVTDTQYF. The CDR3 DNA sequence: TGTGCCAGCAGCGCAAGACAGGGAAAGGTCACAGATACGCAGTATTTT.

As to this clone: This sample includes further DNA sequences coding for the same CDR3. The rearrangement uses TRBV2 and TRBJ2-5; TRBD1 is a possible D gene (5 bases). CDR3 length equals 13 residues. Germline CDR1 reads SNHLY; CDR2 reads FYNNEI. Between the trimmed V and J ends, which lost 2 bases and 5 bases, there was a span of 9 bases. The CDR3 region is CASSETGQETQYF. The CDR3 DNA reads as TGTGCCAGCAGTGAAACAGGTCAGGAGACCCAGTACTTC.

The rearrangement joins TRBV6-1 to TRBJ1-4; 9 bases are a match to TRBD1. Germline V gene lookup returns CDR1 MNHNS and CDR2 SASEGT. CDR3 length equals 17 residues. V lost 3 bases to trimming and J lost 8 bases; unmatched junction nucleotides: 13. The CDR3 nucleotides read TGTGCCAGCAGTGACCTACAGGGGGCGCTGCAAAGGGAAAAACTGTTTTTT. Its translation is CASSDLQGALQREKLFF.

The chain joins TRBV30 to TRBJ2-2, with unresolved D. Trimming removed 2 bases from V and 5 bases from J, with 9 bases in between. This CDR3 spans 13 amino acids. Per germline, CDR1 GTSNPN and CDR2 SVGIG (reference sequence). The CDR3, as DNA: TGTGCCTGGAGTTATTCTGGGACCGGGGAGCTGTTTTTT. The encoded protein is CAWSYSGTGELFF.

This rearrangement joins TRBV6-5 to TRBJ2-4; 14 bases fit TRBD2. The germline V gene has CDR1 MNHEY and CDR2 SVGAGI. The CDR3 is 15 amino acids. With V trimmed by 6 bases and J by 10 bases, 8 bases remained unmatched. CDR3 DNA sequence: TGTGCCAGCAGACCCCCCGGACTAGCGGGGGGTATTCAGTACTTC. It specifies CASRPPGLAGGIQYF.

This sequence joins TRBV28 and TRBJ2-1; TRBD2 is a possible D gene (5 bases). The CDR3 runs to 15 residues. Germline V CDR1 and CDR2: MDHEN, SYDVKM. Trimming pared 3 bases from V and 7 bases from J, leaving 16 bases between. CDR3 residues: CASSFSGLASNEQFF. The CDR3 DNA follows: TGTGCCAGCAGTTTTTCCGGGCTAGCATCAAATGAGCAGTTCTTC.

The chain's CDR3 is CSVEVTLQGGGGYTF. CDR3 in DNA: TGCAGCGTTGAAGTTACCCTACAGGGAGGAGGTGGCTACACCTTC. The rearrangement uses TRBV29-1 and TRBJ1-2; a possible D gene is TRBD1 (6 bases). The V end lost 1 base, the J end lost 7 bases, and 19 bases lay between the germline ends. This CDR3 has 15 residues. The germline V gene encodes CDR1 SQVTM and CDR2 ANQGSEA.

This clone was seen a handful of times. The chain combines TRBV12-5 with TRBJ1-1; D uncertain. CDR1 and CDR2 (germline): LGHNT, FRNRAP. The CDR3 loop spans 15 amino acids. The germline V and J ends were trimmed by 0 bases and 1 base, with 9 bases remaining between them. The CDR3 DNA sequence: TGTGCTAGTGGTTTGGTACTGGGAGGGAACACTGAAGCTTTCTTT. Protein: CASGLVLGGNTEAFF.

V is TRBV10-1 and J is TRBJ2-3; a possible D gene is TRBD1 (6 bases). V was shortened by 9 bases and J by 5 bases, with 21 bases between the two germline ends. The length of the CDR3 is 15 residues. CDR1 is WNHNN, CDR2 SYGVQD, per germline (reference sequence). In DNA form, the CDR3 reads TGCGCCAGACTTGAAGGGGGTGGGAAAGGAGATACGCAGTATTTT. This sequence encodes CARLEGGGKGDTQYF.

The V and J genes are TRBV9 and TRBJ1-3; D gene ambiguous. In germline, CDR1 is SGDLS, CDR2 YYNGEE. The CDR3 is made up of 17 amino acids. Trimming took 3 bases from V and 0 from J, leaving 16 bases between them. The CDR3 bases are TGTGCCAGCAGCGAACGTCCGTCCTTATTCTCTGGAAACACCATATATTTT. Its translation: CASSERPSLFSGNTIYF.

The count of this clone is one. This chain connects TRBV5-5 to TRBJ2-7; 11 positions match TRBD2. Germline V gives CDR1 SGHKS, CDR2 YYEKEE (reference sequence). Losses at the gene ends were 1 base for V and 2 bases for J; bases not matched to a gene: 2. CDR3 length: 15 amino acids. CDR3 sequence reads: CASSLSSGGPYEQYF. DNA for the CDR3: TGTGCCAGCAGCTTGTCTAGCGGGGGGCCCTACGAGCAGTACTTC. Full variable domain (rest looked up from reference TRBV5-5 and TRBJ2-7): DAGVTQSPTHLIKTRGQQVTLRCSPISGHKSVSWYQQVLGQGPQFIFQYYEKEERGRGNFPDRFSARQFPNYSSELNVNALLLGDSALYLCASSLSSGGPYEQYFGPGTRLTVT.

V usage is TRBV6-1 and J usage is TRBJ2-2; 7 nucleotides line up with TRBD1. Germline trimming cut 4 bases from V and 0 bases from J; bases unmatched to any gene: 11. CDR3 length: 18 residues. CDR1 is MNHNS and CDR2 is SASEGT in the germline V gene. The CDR3: CASSGGDSVPPNTGELFF. CDR3 bases: TGTGCCAGCAGTGGAGGGGACAGTGTCCCCCCGAACACCGGGGAGCTGTTTTTT.

Of note for this clone: In the same sample, other DNA sequences code for this CDR3. The V and J genes are TRBV27 and TRBJ1-2; no definite D call. Germline CDR1 reads MNHEY; CDR2 reads SMNVEV (reference sequence). The CDR3 has 12 amino acids. The V end lost 4 bases, the J end lost 8 bases, and 11 bases lay between the germline ends. CDR3 sequence reads: CASSSPGEGYTF. The CDR3 region has the DNA TGTGCCAGCAGTTCACCTGGGGAAGGCTACACCTTC.

The chain is built from TRBV6-1 and TRBJ2-5, with TRBD1 as a possible D gene (6 bases). V lost 8 bases and J lost 1, with 14 bases in between. The CDR3 consists of 14 residues. Germline V gene data show CDR1 as MNHNS and CDR2 as SASEGT. The CDR3 loop is CASVRSRGQETQYF. CDR3 in DNA: TGTGCCAGCGTGAGGAGCAGGGGCCAAGAGACCCAGTACTTC.

CDR3 amino acids: CASSIRDQTFYSGANVLTF. The CDR3 nucleotides read TGTGCCAGTAGTATCAGGGACCAAACATTTTACTCTGGGGCCAACGTCCTGACTTTC. The chain employs TRBV19 and TRBJ2-6; D tentatively fits TRBD1 or TRBD2 (5 bases each). Germline loops: CDR1 LNHDA, CDR2 SQIVND (reference sequence). Trimming removed 3 bases from V and 0 bases from J, with 18 bases in between. This CDR3 has 19 residues.

The CDR3 loop reads CAISEVAGQYNEQFF. In DNA, the CDR3 is TGTGCCATCAGTGAAGTTGCGGGACAGTACAATGAGCAGTTCTTC. V and J are TRBV10-3 and TRBJ2-1, with a tentative D call TRBD1 (7 bases). The CDR3 sequence is 15 residues long. Deletions cut 3 bases from V and 4 bases from J, with 13 bases between. Germline V gene sequence: CDR1 ENHRY, CDR2 SYGVKD.

The chain joins TRBV7-8 to TRBJ2-7; 11 bases map to TRBD2. This CDR3 has 15 amino acids. Per the germline V gene, CDR1 is SGHVS and CDR2 is FQNEAQ. V dropped 5 bases and J dropped 0; count of bases not matched to a gene: 3. The CDR3 DNA reads TGTGCCAGCAGCCCAACTAGCGGGAGCTCCTACGAGCAGTACTTC. Amino acids: CASSPTSGSSYEQYF. The full variable domain, in which reference TRBV7-8 and TRBJ2-7 provide the parts outside the CDR3, is GAGVSQSPRYKVAKRGQDVALRCDPISGHVSLFWYQQALGQGPEFLTYFQNEAQLDKSGLPSDRFFAERPEGSVSTLKIQRTQQEDSAVYLCASSPTSGSSYEQYFGPGTRLTVT.

The rearrangement joins TRBV6-6 to TRBJ2-3, with unresolved D. CDR1 and CDR2 from the germline V gene are MNHNY and SVGAGI (reference sequence). This CDR3 is 14 amino acids long. The CDR3 DNA reads TGTGCAGGCACATCCTCCGGAAGTACAGATACGCAGTATTTT. It yields the protein CAGTSSGSTDTQYF.